The clone carrying this T cell receptor (beta chain) appeared a single time. This sample is part of a study of T cell responses to AZD1222 COVID-19 vaccine. The germline CDR1 and CDR2 sequences are SNHLY and FYNNEI. This CDR3 spans 14 amino acids. V lost 5 bases and J 4 bases, leaving 12 bases between the germline ends. Clones were read by immunoSEQ multiplex PCR, and TCRdb kept only the in-frame ones, dropping some. This repertoire shows about 100,000 clones, about nine tenths found once; its top ten account for roughly 6%. The specimen was peripheral blood, collected 28 days after the second AZD1222 dose. The chain couples TRBV2 to TRBJ2-1; no firm D call. This TCR derives from an adult who received the AZD1222 COVID-19 vaccine. The CDR3 spells CASSLRPPYNEQFF. The CDR3 region has the DNA TGTGCCAGCAGTCTCCGGCCCCCGTACAATGAGCAGTTCTTC.